Presented here are 24 T cell receptor beta chains from one specimen sequenced in a study of blood T cell repertoires in COVID-19. Profiled with immunoSEQ multiplex PCR; TCRdb holds only in-frame clones, not every one. The data hold roughly 40,000 clones, with around 85% observed a single time. The material sequenced was peripheral blood. The receptors were sampled from a human donor with acute or convalescent COVID-19. The donor label of this sample is uncertain.

This clone was counted a few times. This same CDR3 is encoded by further DNA sequences in the sample. V usage is TRBV5-1 and J usage is TRBJ2-7; 12 bases agree with TRBD1. The CDR3 contains 15 residues. The trim removed 4 bases at V and 1 base at J, leaving 3 bases unmatched. Germline V lookup: CDR1 SGHRS, CDR2 YFSETQ. The DNA for the CDR3 is TGCGCCAGCAGCCCGGGACAGGGGGCGTCCTACGAGCAGTACTTC. Its translation: CASSPGQGASYEQYF.

The genes are TRBV5-1 and TRBJ2-5; the match to TRBD2 covers 14 bases. This CDR3 has 14 residues. J was trimmed by 13 bases and V by 4 bases; bases with no gene match: 9. Germline-derived CDR1 and CDR2 are SGHRS and YFSETQ. CDR3 DNA: TGCGCCAGCAGCCCTGAGACTAGCGGGAGGGCCTGGTACTTC. Amino acids: CASSPETSGRAWYF.

This clone is termed medium-sized (0.01 to 0.1%). The V call is TRBV7-9, the J call TRBJ2-3, with 11 bases aligning to TRBD2. The CDR3 length is 16 residues. After removal of 5 bases from V and 2 bases from J, the junction contained 6 bases not matched to a gene. CDR1 and CDR2 from the germline V gene are SEHNR and FQNEAQ (reference sequence). The CDR3 sequence: CASSQLAGAFTDTQYF. DNA for the CDR3: TGTGCCAGCAGCCAACTAGCGGGGGCCTTCACAGATACGCAGTATTTT.

CDR3 residues: CAWSPGQGAYEQYF. For the CDR3, the DNA is TGTGCCTGGAGTCCGGGACAGGGGGCTTACGAGCAGTACTTC. The chain has TRBV30 and TRBJ2-7; 12 nucleotides align to TRBD1. V gave up 2 bases and J gave up 4 bases; unmatched junction bases: 3. The CDR3 totals 14 residues. Germline CDR1 reads GTSNPN; CDR2 reads SVGIG (reference sequence).

The CDR3 here is CASSQTISHGAFF. CDR3 DNA sequence: TGCGCCAGCAGCCAAACGATTTCCCACGGAGCTTTCTTT. The V gene is TRBV4-3, the J gene TRBJ1-1; D is unclear. CDR1 and CDR2 from the germline V gene are LGHNA and YSLEER. CDR3 length: 13 residues. V was pared by 2 bases and J by 10 bases, with 14 bases between.

The chain recombines TRBV7-3 with TRBJ2-5; 10 bases are a match to TRBD2. The V gene's germline CDR1 is SGHTA and CDR2 FQGTGA. J gave up 2 bases and V 5 bases, and 2 bases lay outside the gene matches. The CDR3 extends over 14 amino acids. The CDR3 DNA is TGTGCCAGCAGCATTAGCGGGGGGCAAGAGACCCAGTACTTC. This translates into CASSISGGQETQYF. The variable domain in full, completed from reference TRBV7-3 and TRBJ2-5, reads GAGVSQTPSNKVTEKGKYVELRCDPISGHTALYWYRQSLGQGPEFLIYFQGTGAADDSGLPNDRFFAVRPEGSVSTLKIQRTERGDSAVYLCASSISGGQETQYFGPGTRLLVL.

The V gene is TRBV19, the J gene TRBJ1-2, with 8 bases identical to TRBD1. Trimming cost V 7 bases and J 5 bases; bases outside gene matches: 9. CDR3 length: 14 residues. Germline CDR1 LNHDA, CDR2 SQIVND (reference sequence). DNA for the CDR3: TGTGCCAGTAAGCCGACAGGGGCTGGATATGGCTACACCTTC. Protein: CASKPTGAGYGYTF.

V is TRBV7-8 and J is TRBJ1-1; TRBD1 aligns across 8 bases. Germline lookup yields CDR1 SGHVS and CDR2 FQNEAQ. V shed 6 bases, J shed 3 bases, and the junction held 12 bases outside the gene matches. The length of the CDR3 is 16 residues. In DNA, the CDR3 is TGTGCCAGCAGTTATAGGACAGGGCCGGTCTACACTGAAGCTTTCTTT. Amino acids: CASSYRTGPVYTEAFF.

This clone was detected only a few times. The CDR3 DNA is TGCAGCGTTGAAGCAGGTGCCATTTCACCCCTCCACTTT. Translating it yields CSVEAGAISPLHF. This chain links TRBV29-1 with TRBJ1-6; no reliable D call. The CDR3 length is 13 residues. V was cut by 1 base and J by 9 bases, with 10 bases left in between. The V gene's germline CDR1 is SQVTM and CDR2 ANQGSEA.

The chain combines TRBV6-5 with TRBJ2-7, with a possible D match to TRBD2 (5 bases). CDR3 size: 13 residues. V was cut by 7 bases and J by 3 bases, with 13 bases left in between. Germline V lookup: CDR1 MNHEY, CDR2 SVGAGI. The CDR3 spells CASKSRAGYEQYF. CDR3 coding DNA: TGTGCCAGCAAGAGCCGGGCGGGCTACGAGCAGTACTTC.

The J gene is TRBJ2-5, the V gene TRBV9, with 9 bases that match TRBD2. In germline, CDR1 is SGDLS, CDR2 YYNGEE. V trimming: 0 bases; J trimming: 5 bases; junction bases outside the gene matches: 5. There are 15 residues in the CDR3. The CDR3 DNA is TGTGCCAGCAGCGTAGGCTCTAGCGGGAAGGAGACCCAGTACTTC. Its protein product is CASSVGSSGKETQYF.

In this sample, this clone turned up many times. The chain is built from TRBV7-9 and TRBJ2-5; 8 bases align to TRBD2. Germline V gives CDR1 SEHNR, CDR2 FQNEAQ (reference sequence). CDR3 length: 16 amino acids. V was clipped by 4 bases and J by 4 bases; unmatched bases: 11. The CDR3 protein is CASSSLPGGAGETQYF. In DNA, the CDR3 is TGTGCCAGCAGCTCCTTACCCGGGGGGGCTGGAGAGACCCAGTACTTC.

This chain uses TRBV10-1 with TRBJ1-6, with TRBD1 matching 11 bases. The V and J ends lost 5 bases and 0 bases, in that order; junction bases with no gene match: 15. CDR3 length equals 21 residues. Germline loops: CDR1 WNHNN, CDR2 SYGVQD (reference sequence). This chain's CDR3 is CASSRAKGTGGMSSYNSPLHF. CDR3 DNA sequence: TGCGCCAGCAGTCGGGCTAAGGGGACAGGGGGTATGAGCTCCTATAATTCACCCCTCCACTTT.

The chain uses TRBV27 and TRBJ1-1, with 8 bases that match TRBD1. V trimming: 6 bases; J trimming: 1 base; junction bases outside the gene matches: 4. Germline-derived CDR1 and CDR2 are MNHEY and SMNVEV (reference sequence). CDR3 size: 14 residues. The CDR3 sequence is CASSQGQANTEAFF. Here the CDR3 DNA reads TGTGCCAGCAGCCAGGGACAGGCGAACACTGAAGCTTTCTTT.

The gene calls are TRBV7-2 and TRBJ2-1; 9 positions match TRBD2. V lost 3 bases to trimming and J lost 2 bases; unmatched junction nucleotides: 2. The CDR3 sequence is 15 residues long. Looked up from germline, CDR1 is SGHTA and CDR2 is FQGNSA. CDR3 in amino acids: CASSFLAGAYNEQFF. CDR3 DNA sequence: TGTGCCAGCAGCTTTTTAGCGGGGGCCTACAATGAGCAGTTCTTC.

The rearrangement joins TRBV6-6 to TRBJ1-4; no reliable D call. V gave up 7 bases and J gave up 7 bases, with 13 bases separating them. The CDR3 runs to 13 residues. CDR1 MNHNY and CDR2 SVGAGI come from the germline V gene (reference sequence). Here the CDR3 DNA reads TGTGCCAGCACTTATGGAGGTGGTGAAAAACTGTTTTTT. This gives the protein CASTYGGGEKLFF.

The chain combines TRBV7-3 with TRBJ2-7; TRBD2 might be the D (6 bases). Germline loops: CDR1 SGHTA, CDR2 FQGTGA. Trimming removed 1 base at V and 5 bases at J, with 12 bases between. The CDR3 has 14 residues. CDR3 loop: CASSLKGGVNEQYF. CDR3 nucleotide sequence: TGTGCCAGCAGCTTAAAAGGCGGGGTCAACGAGCAGTACTTC.

This rearrangement joins TRBV4-2 to TRBJ1-2; 7 bases fit TRBD1. The germline gives CDR1 LGHNA, CDR2 YNFKEQ. V lost 4 bases to trimming and J lost 11 bases; unmatched junction nucleotides: 16. The CDR3 contains 15 residues. CDR3 in DNA: TGTGCCAGCAGCCGCTTACCCTCTCAACAGGGGCGGTACACCTTC. Translating it yields CASSRLPSQQGRYTF.

For the CDR3, the DNA is TGTGCCAGCAGTGCGCGCCCGCAGGGAGGGAATTCACCCCTCCACTTT. Translation gives CASSARPQGGNSPLHF. The gene calls are TRBV27 and TRBJ1-6, with D tentatively TRBD1 (5 bases). This CDR3 is 16 amino acids long. CDR1 and CDR2 (germline): MNHEY, SMNVEV (reference sequence). V lost 5 bases and J 7 bases, leaving 18 bases between the germline ends.

This clone was detected once. The CDR3 DNA sequence: TGTGCCAGCAGCTTAGCCGGGACAGGCAAGGGTTCACCCCTCCACTTT. Translation: CASSLAGTGKGSPLHF. The rearrangement joins TRBV7-3 to TRBJ1-6; TRBD1 matches 8 bases. This CDR3 spans 16 amino acids. V shed 2 bases and J 9 bases; nucleotides not matched to a gene: 9. Germline-derived CDR1 and CDR2 are SGHTA and FQGTGA.

The rearrangement joins TRBV6-1 to TRBJ1-5; D possibly corresponds to TRBD1 (6 bases). This CDR3 spans 20 amino acids. From germline, CDR1 is MNHNS and CDR2 SASEGT. Trimming cost V 4 bases and J 0 bases, with 25 bases left between them. In DNA, the CDR3 is TGTGCCAGCAGTGGTCATAAGGGGGAAGACCCTCCCTATAGCAATCAGCCCCAGCATTTT. As protein: CASSGHKGEDPPYSNQPQHF.

The chain joins TRBV4-3 to TRBJ2-1; no firm D call. Trimming pared 0 bases from V and 2 bases from J, leaving 8 bases between. Germline V gene sequence: CDR1 LGHNA, CDR2 YSLEER. The CDR3 loop spans 15 amino acids. The CDR3 DNA reads as TGCGCCAGCAGCCAAGAGAGGTCCCCCTACAATGAGCAGTTCTTC. Its protein is CASSQERSPYNEQFF.

The chain uses TRBV6-5 and TRBJ1-1; D is undetermined. The CDR3 is 14 amino acids. The germline V gene encodes CDR1 MNHEY and CDR2 SVGAGI. V dropped 0 bases and J dropped 2 bases, with 7 bases sitting between them. CDR3: CASSYSYRNTEAFF. CDR3 nucleotides: TGTGCCAGCAGTTACTCGTACAGAAACACTGAAGCTTTCTTT.

The chain recombines TRBV19 with TRBJ1-1, with TRBD1 as a possible D gene (6 bases). The CDR3 covers 13 residues. Germline V gene sequence: CDR1 LNHDA, CDR2 SQIVND (reference sequence). Trimming left V 5 bases short and J 1 base short, with 8 bases between. The CDR3, as DNA: TGTGCCAGTAGTCCGGGACAGAACACTGAAGCTTTCTTT. Its translation: CASSPGQNTEAFF.